Sequencing of this T cell receptor beta chain was carried out in a study of T-cell reconstitution after alpha-beta-depleted transplantation in children (TCRdb year 2016). Context from the whole study: T-cell immune reconstitution after TCRalphabeta/CD19-depleted allogeneic hematopoietic cell transplantation in children was quantitatively tracked in the study by means of TCR repertoire profiling. On the study overall, not on this receptor specifically: Hyperexpanded clone frequencies declined over subsequent months; after one year, T-cell counts and TCRbeta diversity were mostly attributed to newly produced T cells. The apparently early recovery of alphabetaT-cell counts about two months after transplant reportedly depended on only several hundred rapidly expanded clones that came from non-depleted graft cells. In some patients, the high TCRbeta diversity seen at day 60 was put down to recipient T cells and intrathymic progenitors that had survived conditioning.

The treatment or condition label for this specimen denotes: allogeneic hematopoietic cell transplantation with graft depleted of TCRalphabeta T cells and CD19 B cells. TCRalphabeta/CD19-depleted allogeneic hematopoietic cell grafts were given to the transplant recipients, all of whom were children. To prepare the library, PCR was applied. Sequencing relied on an Illumina HiSeq 2500. TCR libraries were prepared with molecular barcoding, using unique molecular identifiers to normalize TCRbeta repertoire quantification. TCRdb reran the public reads through fastp at Q25 and MiXCR, keeping productive beta chains. A single entry per CDR3 protein holds the most common genes and DNA from its merged rows. The sample table lists hundreds of thousands of distinct CDR3 sequences, roughly a quarter of them with a count of one. The ten largest clones represent about 2.8% of the sample. Details on this clonotype: Its antigen is currently not known. Per-nucleotide qualities are absent, and no much larger clonotype sits a single base away.

Via the germline V gene, CDR1 is SGHRS and CDR2 YFSETQ. V lost 4 bases and J lost 7 bases, and the count of bases not matched to a germline gene is 2. The CDR3 covers 13 residues, taking in both the cysteine and the phenylalanine. Solely the CDR3 DNA is kept, with 39 bases framed from the first base. This receptor was identified in a girl aged 2-9 years with Fanconi anemia, due to receive a stem cell transplant. This specimen was PBMCs, taken before TCRalphabeta/CD19-depleted stem cell transplant. The receptor chain draws on TRBV5-1 and TRBJ1-4, and 9 junction bases match TRBD1. In nucleotide form, the sequence is TGCGCCAGCAGCCTGACAGGGGGTGAAAAACTGTTTTTT. Its product reads: CASSLTGGEKLFF.